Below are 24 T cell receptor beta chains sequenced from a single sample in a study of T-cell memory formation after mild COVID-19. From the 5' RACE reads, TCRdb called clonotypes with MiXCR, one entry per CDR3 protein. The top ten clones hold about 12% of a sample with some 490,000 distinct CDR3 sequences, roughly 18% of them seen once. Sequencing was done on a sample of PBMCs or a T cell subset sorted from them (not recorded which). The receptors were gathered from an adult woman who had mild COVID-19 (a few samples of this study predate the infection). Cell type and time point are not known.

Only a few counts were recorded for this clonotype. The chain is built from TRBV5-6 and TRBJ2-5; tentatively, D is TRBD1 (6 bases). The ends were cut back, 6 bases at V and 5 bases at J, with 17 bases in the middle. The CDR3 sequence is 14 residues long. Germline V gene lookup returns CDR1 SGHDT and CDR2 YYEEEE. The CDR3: CASKKNQGLETQYF. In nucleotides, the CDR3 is TGTGCCAGCAAGAAGAATCAGGGGCTGGAGACCCAGTACTTC.

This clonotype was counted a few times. The CDR3 bases are TGTGCCAGCGAGAAAGGGACAGATCAAGAGACCCAGTACTTC. Its protein product is CASEKGTDQETQYF. This chain links TRBV25-1 with TRBJ2-5; 7 bases agree with TRBD1. The germline V gene encodes CDR1 MGHDK and CDR2 SYGVNS. The V gene end was trimmed by 8 bases and the J gene end by 2 bases; junction bases not matched to a gene: 8. This CDR3 comprises 14 residues.

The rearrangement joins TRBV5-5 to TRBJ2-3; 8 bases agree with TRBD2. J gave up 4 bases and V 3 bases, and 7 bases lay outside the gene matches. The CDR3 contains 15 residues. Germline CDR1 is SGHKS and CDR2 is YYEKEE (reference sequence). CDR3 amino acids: CASSWTSQTSDTQYF. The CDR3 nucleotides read TGTGCCAGCAGCTGGACTAGCCAAACCTCAGATACGCAGTATTTT.

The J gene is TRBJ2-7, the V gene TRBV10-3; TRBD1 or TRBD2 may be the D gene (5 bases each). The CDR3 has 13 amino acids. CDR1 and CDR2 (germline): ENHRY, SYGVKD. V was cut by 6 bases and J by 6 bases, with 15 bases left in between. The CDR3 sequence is CAIRLSGTLEQYF. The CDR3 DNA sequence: TGTGCCATCAGGCTTTCCGGGACCCTCGAGCAGTACTTC.

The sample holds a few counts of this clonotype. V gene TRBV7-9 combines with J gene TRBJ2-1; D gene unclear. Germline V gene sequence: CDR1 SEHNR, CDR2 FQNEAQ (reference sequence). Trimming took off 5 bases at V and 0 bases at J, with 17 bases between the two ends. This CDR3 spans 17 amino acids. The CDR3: CASSALRLLGSYNEQFF. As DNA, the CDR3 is TGTGCCAGCAGCGCGCTTCGGCTTTTAGGCTCCTACAATGAGCAGTTCTTC.

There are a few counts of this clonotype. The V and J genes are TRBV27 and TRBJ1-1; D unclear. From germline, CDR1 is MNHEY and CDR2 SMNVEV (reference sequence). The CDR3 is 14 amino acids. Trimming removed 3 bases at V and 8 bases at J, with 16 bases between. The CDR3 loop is CASSFLPNDGEAFF. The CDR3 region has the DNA TGTGCCAGCAGTTTCCTCCCTAACGACGGCGAAGCTTTCTTT.

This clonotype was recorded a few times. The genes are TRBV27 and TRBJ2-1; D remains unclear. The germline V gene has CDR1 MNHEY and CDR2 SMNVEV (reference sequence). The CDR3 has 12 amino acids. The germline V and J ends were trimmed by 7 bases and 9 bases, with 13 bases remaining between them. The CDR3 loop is CASTAGFAEQFF. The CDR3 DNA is TGTGCCAGCACGGCCGGATTTGCTGAGCAGTTCTTC.

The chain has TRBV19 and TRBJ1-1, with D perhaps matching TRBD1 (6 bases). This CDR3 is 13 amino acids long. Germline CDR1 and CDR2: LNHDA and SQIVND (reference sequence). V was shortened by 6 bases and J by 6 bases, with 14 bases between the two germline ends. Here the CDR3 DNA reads TGTGCCAGTAGGCCACAGGGCCTCGCTGAAGCTTTCTTT. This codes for CASRPQGLAEAFF. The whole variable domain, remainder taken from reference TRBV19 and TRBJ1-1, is DGGITQSPKYLFRKEGQNVTLSCEQNLNHDAMYWYRQDPGQGLRLIYYSQIVNDFQKGDIAEGYSVSREKKESFPLTVTSAQKNPTAFYLCASRPQGLAEAFFGQGTRLTVV.

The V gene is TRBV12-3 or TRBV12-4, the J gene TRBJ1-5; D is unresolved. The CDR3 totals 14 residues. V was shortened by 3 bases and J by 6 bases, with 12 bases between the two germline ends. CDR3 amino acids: CASSFLAAGQPQHF. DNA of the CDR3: TGTGCCAGCAGTTTCCTGGCTGCGGGTCAGCCCCAGCATTTT.

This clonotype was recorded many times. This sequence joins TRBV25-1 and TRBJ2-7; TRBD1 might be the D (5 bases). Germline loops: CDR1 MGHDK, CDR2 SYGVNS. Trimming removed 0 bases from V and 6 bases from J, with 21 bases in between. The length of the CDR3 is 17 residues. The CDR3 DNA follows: TGTGCCAGCAGTGAATATTTGACAGCCCAGGGATTTACCGAGCAGTACTTC. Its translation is CASSEYLTAQGFTEQYF.

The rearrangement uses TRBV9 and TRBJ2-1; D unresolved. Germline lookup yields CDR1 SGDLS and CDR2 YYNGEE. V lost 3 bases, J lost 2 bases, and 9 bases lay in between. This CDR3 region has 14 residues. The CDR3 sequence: CASSGVGPYNEQFF. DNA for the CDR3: TGTGCCAGCAGCGGGGTAGGGCCCTACAATGAGCAGTTCTTC. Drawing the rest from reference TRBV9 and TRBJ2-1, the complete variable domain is DSGVTQTPKHLITATGQRVTLRCSPRSGDLSVYWYQQSLDQGLQFLIQYYNGEERAKGNILERFSAQQFPDLHSELNLSSLELGDSALYFCASSGVGPYNEQFFGPGTRLTVL.

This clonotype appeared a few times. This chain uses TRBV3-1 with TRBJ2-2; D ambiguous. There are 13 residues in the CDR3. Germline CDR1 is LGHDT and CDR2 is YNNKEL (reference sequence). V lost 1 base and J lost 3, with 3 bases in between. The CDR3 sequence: CASSQGHTGELFF. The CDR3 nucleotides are TGTGCCAGCAGCCAAGGACACACCGGGGAGCTGTTTTTT.

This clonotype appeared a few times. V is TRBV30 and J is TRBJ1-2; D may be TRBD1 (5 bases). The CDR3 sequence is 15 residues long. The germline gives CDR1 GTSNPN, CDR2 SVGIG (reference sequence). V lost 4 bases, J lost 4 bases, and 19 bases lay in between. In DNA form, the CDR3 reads TGTGCCTGGACCCTCCCCAAGCAGGGAACCTATGGCTACACCTTC. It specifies CAWTLPKQGTYGYTF.

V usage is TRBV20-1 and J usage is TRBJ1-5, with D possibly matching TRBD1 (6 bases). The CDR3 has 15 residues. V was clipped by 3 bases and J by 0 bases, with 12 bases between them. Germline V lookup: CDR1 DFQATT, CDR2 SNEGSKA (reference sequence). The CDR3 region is CSASLSGDSNQPQHF. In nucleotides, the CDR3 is TGCAGTGCTAGTCTGTCAGGGGATAGCAATCAGCCCCAGCATTTT.

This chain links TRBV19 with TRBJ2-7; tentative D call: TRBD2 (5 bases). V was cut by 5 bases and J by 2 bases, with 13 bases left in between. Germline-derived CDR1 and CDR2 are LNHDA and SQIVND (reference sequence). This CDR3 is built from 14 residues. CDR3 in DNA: TGTGCCAGTAGTCTAGCCCTCGCTACCTACGAGCAGTACTTC. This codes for CASSLALATYEQYF.

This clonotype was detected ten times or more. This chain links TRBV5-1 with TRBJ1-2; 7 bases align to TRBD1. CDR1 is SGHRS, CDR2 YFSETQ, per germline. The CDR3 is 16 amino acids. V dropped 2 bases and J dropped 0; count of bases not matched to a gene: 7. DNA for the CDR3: TGCGCCAGCAGCTTTACAGGGGAAAGTGCTAACTATGGCTACACCTTC. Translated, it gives CASSFTGESANYGYTF.

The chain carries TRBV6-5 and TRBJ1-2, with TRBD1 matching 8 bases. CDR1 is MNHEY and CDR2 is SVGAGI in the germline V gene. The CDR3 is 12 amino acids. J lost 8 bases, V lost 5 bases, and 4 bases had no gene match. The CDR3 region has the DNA TGTGCCAGCAGTAAGACAGGGGACGGCTACACCTTC. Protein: CASSKTGDGYTF.

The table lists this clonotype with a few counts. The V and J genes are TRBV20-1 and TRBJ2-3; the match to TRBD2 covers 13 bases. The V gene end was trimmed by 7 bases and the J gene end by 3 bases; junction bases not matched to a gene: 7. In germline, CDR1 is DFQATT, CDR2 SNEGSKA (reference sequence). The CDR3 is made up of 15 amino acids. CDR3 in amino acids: CSGTSGGVGTDTQYF. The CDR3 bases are TGCAGTGGGACTAGCGGGGGTGTAGGTACAGATACGCAGTATTTT.

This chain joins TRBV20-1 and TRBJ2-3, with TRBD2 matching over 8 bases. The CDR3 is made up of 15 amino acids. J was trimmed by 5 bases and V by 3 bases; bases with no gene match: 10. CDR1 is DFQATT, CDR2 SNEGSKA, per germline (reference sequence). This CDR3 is CSASTSPSGRDTQYF. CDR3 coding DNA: TGCAGTGCTAGTACGAGCCCCAGCGGGAGAGATACGCAGTATTTT.

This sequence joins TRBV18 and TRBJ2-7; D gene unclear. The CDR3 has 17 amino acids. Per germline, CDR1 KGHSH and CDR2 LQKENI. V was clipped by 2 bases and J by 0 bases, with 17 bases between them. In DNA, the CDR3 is TGTGCCAGCTCACCATGGCCAAACGGGTTGAGCTCCTACGAGCAGTACTTC. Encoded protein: CASSPWPNGLSSYEQYF.

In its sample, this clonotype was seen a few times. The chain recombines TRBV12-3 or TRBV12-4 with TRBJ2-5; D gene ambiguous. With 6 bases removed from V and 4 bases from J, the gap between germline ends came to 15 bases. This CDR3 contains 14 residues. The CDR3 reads CASRRSVGIETQYF. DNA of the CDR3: TGTGCCAGCAGGCGAAGCGTTGGAATAGAGACCCAGTACTTC.

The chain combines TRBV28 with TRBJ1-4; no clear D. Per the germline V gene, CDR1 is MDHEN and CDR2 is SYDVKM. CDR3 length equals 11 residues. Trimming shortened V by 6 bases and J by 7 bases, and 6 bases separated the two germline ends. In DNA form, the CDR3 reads TGTGCCAGCAGGTCAGCTGAAAAACTGTTTTTT. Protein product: CASRSAEKLFF.

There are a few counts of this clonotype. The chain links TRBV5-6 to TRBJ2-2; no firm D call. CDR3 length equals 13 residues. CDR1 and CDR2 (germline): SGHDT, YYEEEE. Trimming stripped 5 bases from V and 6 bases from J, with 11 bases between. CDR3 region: CASSLPRSGELFF. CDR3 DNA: TGTGCCAGCAGTCTTCCCCGATCCGGGGAGCTGTTTTTT. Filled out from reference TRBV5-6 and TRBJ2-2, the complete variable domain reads DAGVTQSPTHLIKTRGQQVTLRCSPKSGHDTVSWYQQALGQGPQFIFQYYEEEERQRGNFPDRFSGHQFPNYSSELNVNALLLGDSALYLCASSLPRSGELFFGEGSRLTVL.

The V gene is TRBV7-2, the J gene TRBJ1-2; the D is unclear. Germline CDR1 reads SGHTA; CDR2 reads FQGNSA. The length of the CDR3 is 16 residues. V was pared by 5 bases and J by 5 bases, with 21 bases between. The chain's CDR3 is CASSPRGDPSVYGYTF. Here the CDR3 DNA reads TGTGCCAGCAGCCCCCGGGGTGATCCTTCAGTTTATGGCTACACCTTC. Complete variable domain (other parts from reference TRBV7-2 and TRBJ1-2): GAGVSQSPSNKVTEKGKDVELRCDPISGHTALYWYRQSLGQGLEFLIYFQGNSAPDKSGLPSDRFSAERTGGSVSTLTIQRTQQEDSAVYLCASSPRGDPSVYGYTFGSGTRLTVV.